This entry lists 5 T cell receptor beta chains sequenced from one sample in a study of cytotoxic CD8 clonotypes in ibrutinib-treated CLL. Produced via immunoSEQ multiplex PCR; TCRdb's table is partial and in-frame only. The sample contains 160,000 or so clones, about 80% of which appear only once. The sample was PBMCs, taken after 24 months of ibrutinib treatment. These receptors were obtained from a human donor with chronic lymphocytic leukemia.

This sequence joins TRBV7-2 and TRBJ2-2, with 9 positions matching TRBD2. Per germline, CDR1 SGHTA and CDR2 FQGNSA. The CDR3 sequence is 17 residues long. Trimming at V came to 1 base and at J to 4 bases, leaving 7 bases not matched to a gene. CDR3 DNA: TGTGCCAGCAGCTTAGAGGGGCTAGCGGGATCCACCGGGGAGCTGTTTTTT. This encodes CASSLEGLAGSTGELFF. Together with reference TRBV7-2 and TRBJ2-2, the CDR3 gives the full variable domain: GAGVSQSPSNKVTEKGKDVELRCDPISGHTALYWYRQSLGQGLEFLIYFQGNSAPDKSGLPSDRFSAERTGGSVSTLTIQRTQQEDSAVYLCASSLEGLAGSTGELFFGEGSRLTVL.

The V call is TRBV30, the J call TRBJ1-1; TRBD1 might be the D (6 bases). Germline CDR1 is GTSNPN and CDR2 is SVGIG (reference sequence). Between the trimmed V and J ends, which lost 0 bases and 0 bases, there was a span of 14 bases. This CDR3 is 16 amino acids long. CDR3 amino acids: CAWSVVQGSMNTEAFF. The CDR3 DNA is TGTGCCTGGAGTGTAGTCCAGGGGAGCATGAACACTGAAGCTTTCTTT.

J is TRBJ2-7 and V is TRBV7-8, with 7 positions matching TRBD2. Germline V CDR1 and CDR2: SGHVS, FQNEAQ. Unmatched junction bases numbered 9, after V lost 5 bases and J lost 2 bases. The CDR3 runs to 15 residues. For the CDR3, the DNA is TGTGCCAGCAGCATTGAGCGGGACGCGGCCTACGAGCAGTACTTC. It specifies CASSIERDAAYEQYF.

The V and J genes are TRBV20-1 and TRBJ1-1; D gene ambiguous. Looked up from germline, CDR1 is DFQATT and CDR2 is SNEGSKA (reference sequence). The CDR3 has 11 residues. V was trimmed by 5 bases and J by 10 bases, leaving 14 bases between them. The CDR3 sequence is CSASRGSRAFF. The CDR3 DNA is TGCAGTGCTTCGAGAGGGAGTCGAGCTTTCTTT.

This chain joins TRBV6-6 and TRBJ1-1; tentatively, D is TRBD1 (6 bases). Germline-derived CDR1 and CDR2 are MNHNY and SVGAGI (reference sequence). This CDR3 is 15 amino acids long. The germline V and J ends were trimmed by 6 bases and 4 bases, with 18 bases remaining between them. The CDR3 nucleotides are TGTGCCAGCAGACCGACCAGGGGAGGGAGCACTGAAGCTTTCTTT. Translating gives CASRPTRGGSTEAFF.